Sequencing of this T cell receptor beta chain was carried out in a study of CD8 T cells in ankylosing spondylitis. This CDR3 is 14 amino acids long. The V gene's germline CDR1 is MNHNS and CDR2 SASEGT. General study results and limits: Disease-linked clones displayed a CD8+ phenotype and appeared relatively rarely in peripheral blood. A TCR beta motif of several highly homologous variants seemed to mark ankylosing spondylitis blood.

Construction of TCR beta libraries was performed using quantitative 5'-RACE with molecular barcodes. TCRdb independently ran MiXCR on the 5' RACE reads; one entry per CDR3 protein. The data contain 470,000 or so distinct CDR3 sequences, approximately 26% of them singletons. Concerning this clonotype itself: The antigen remains undetermined. Mismatch with germline at one junction end may stem from a read error.

The chain carries TRBV6-1 and TRBJ2-1, with D perhaps TRBD2 (5 bases). This receptor was identified in a male donor with ankylosing spondylitis. Specimen: blood, either unsorted or a sorted T cell fraction (not recorded which). CDR3 DNA sequence: TGTGCCAGCACACTCGGAGGCTCCGACAATGAGCAGTTCTTC. As protein: CASTLGGSDNEQFF.